This is a list of T cell receptor beta chains from one sample in a study of blood T cell repertoires in COVID-19. Repertoires were generated with immunoSEQ multiplex PCR, while TCRdb's copy carries only in-frame clones and drops some. This table has 250,000 to 300,000 clones, 75% to 90% appearing once. Sequencing input: peripheral blood. Receptors originate from a man aged 55 to 70 who had recovered from COVID-19. CDR3s include the opening cysteine and the closing phenylalanine or tryptophan. The D gene is left open where the match is weak. Part of the rows lack a size; the others show once, few, many or a class for expanded clones.

NA	TRBJ1-4	TRBV7-9	NA	CASSPPRTTKEKLFF	TGTGCCAGCAGCCCACCGCGGACAACGAAGGAAAAACTGTTTTTT
NA	TRBJ2-1	TRBV7-6	NA	CASSLAGVVGEQFF	TGTGCCAGCAGCTTAGCGGGAGTCGTAGGGGAGCAGTTCTTC
NA	TRBJ2-3	TRBV28	TRBD1	CASSLQGAGDTQYF	TGTGCCAGCAGTTTACAGGGGGCGGGAGATACGCAGTATTTT
NA	TRBJ2-6	TRBV2	TRBD1	CASSEGQFSGANVLTF	TGTGCCAGCAGTGAGGGACAGTTCTCTGGGGCCAACGTCCTGACTTTC
few	TRBJ2-5	TRBV7-9	NA	CASSLRPAGEETQYF	TGTGCCAGCAGCTTGCGCCCGGCAGGCGAAGAGACCCAGTACTTC
NA	TRBJ2-5	TRBV18	NA	CASSPRLQGQETQYF	TGTGCCAGCTCACCGCGCCTACAGGGACAAGAGACCCAGTACTTC
NA	TRBJ1-4	TRBV19	TRBD1	CASSDPWTGGDEKLFF	TGTGCCAGTAGCGACCCCTGGACAGGGGGAGATGAAAAACTGTTTTTT
NA	TRBJ2-7	TRBV6-6	NA	CASSQPPPTSSYEQYF	TGTGCCAGCAGTCAACCCCCCCCCACCAGCTCCTACGAGCAGTACTTC
NA	TRBJ1-4	TRBV28	NA	CASSLQLRGMAEKLFF	TGTGCCAGCAGTCTACAGCTCAGGGGAATGGCTGAAAAACTGTTTTTT
NA	TRBJ2-2	TRBV5-1	NA	CASSQGGGRTGELFF	TGCGCCAGCAGTCAGGGCGGAGGGAGGACCGGGGAGCTGTTTTTT
NA	TRBJ2-7	TRBV2	NA	CASSGGASVSYEQYF	TGTGCCAGCAGTGGCGGGGCTAGCGTTTCCTACGAGCAGTACTTC
once	TRBJ2-7	TRBV5-4	TRBD1	CASSQPGTGTYEQYF	TGTGCCAGCAGCCAGCCCGGGACAGGGACTTACGAGCAGTACTTC
NA	TRBJ2-7	TRBV6-5	NA	CASSYGAGRSYEQYF	TGTGCCAGCAGTTACGGGGCAGGCAGGTCCTACGAGCAGTACTTC
once	TRBJ2-5	TRBV20-1	TRBD2	CSASWGGRKTQYF	TGCAGTGCTAGTTGGGGGGGGAGGAAGACCCAGTACTTC
few	TRBJ1-1	TRBV25-1	NA	CASSEAGARNTEAFF	TGTGCCAGCAGTGAGGCGGGGGCTAGGAACACTGAAGCTTTCTTT
NA	TRBJ1-4	TRBV3-1/TRBV3-2	NA	CASSQDGGGRNEKLFF	TGTGCCAGCAGCCAAGATGGAGGCGGAAGAAATGAAAAACTGTTTTTT
NA	TRBJ2-2	TRBV6-5	NA	CASSKTGPNTGELFF	TGTGCCAGCAGTAAGACAGGTCCGAACACCGGGGAGCTGTTTTTT
NA	TRBJ1-4	TRBV7-6	NA	CASSLGPTANEKLFF	TGTGCCAGCAGCTTAGGCCCTACGGCTAATGAAAAACTGTTTTTT
NA	TRBJ2-7	TRBV15	TRBD2	CATSRDISGSGRRFYEQYF	TGTGCCACCAGCAGAGATATTTCAGGGTCCGGGAGGAGATTCTACGAGCAGTACTTC
NA	TRBJ2-7	TRBV2	TRBD1	CASRAGTGATYEQYF	TGTGCCAGCAGGGCGGGGACAGGGGCTACCTACGAGCAGTACTTC
NA	TRBJ2-1	TRBV6-5	NA	CASSRTTTSYNEQFF	TGTGCCAGCAGTCGCACCACAACCTCCTACAATGAGCAGTTCTTC
once	TRBJ2-7	TRBV11-2	TRBD1	CASSRMASGTGWSYEQYF	TGTGCCAGCAGCCGAATGGCCTCGGGGACAGGGTGGTCCTACGAGCAGTACTTC
NA	TRBJ1-5	TRBV6-5	NA	CASSEVGSNQPQHF	TGTGCCAGCAGCGAGGTTGGGTCCAATCAGCCCCAGCATTTT
NA	TRBJ2-5	TRBV18	NA	CASSAGLAETQYF	TGTGCCAGCTCGGCCGGGCTAGCAGAGACCCAGTACTTC
NA	TRBJ1-5	TRBV6-1	TRBD1	CASSERTGWIQPQHF	TGTGCCAGCAGTGAAAGGACAGGGTGGATTCAGCCCCAGCATTTT
NA	TRBJ2-6	TRBV19	NA	CASSSQGRSSGANVLTF	TGTGCCAGTAGTTCACAGGGGAGGAGCTCTGGGGCCAACGTCCTGACTTTC
once	TRBJ1-1	TRBV18	NA	CASSPSGAGTEAFF	TGTGCCAGCTCACCCTCCGGAGCAGGGACTGAAGCTTTCTTT
NA	TRBJ1-5	TRBV6-6	TRBD1	CASRTDRPYSNQPQHF	TGTGCCAGCCGGACGGACAGGCCGTATAGCAATCAGCCCCAGCATTTT
NA	TRBJ1-2	TRBV5-1	TRBD1	CASSLTGTGSDGYTF	TGCGCCAGCAGCTTAACCGGGACAGGGTCTGATGGCTACACCTTC
NA	TRBJ2-7	TRBV20-1	NA	CSATRGGEQYF	TGCAGTGCTACGCGGGGTGGCGAGCAGTACTTC
NA	TRBJ2-3	TRBV5-1	TRBD2	CASSSGLAGGLSTDTQYF	TGCGCCAGCAGCTCCGGACTAGCGGGGGGCCTTAGCACAGATACGCAGTATTTT
NA	TRBJ1-5	TRBV5-6	TRBD1	CASSSGQGASQPQHF	TGTGCCAGCAGCTCGGGACAGGGGGCCAGTCAGCCCCAGCATTTT
NA	TRBJ2-7	TRBV4-1	NA	CASSQDAQALYEQYF	TGCGCCAGCAGCCAAGATGCACAGGCTCTCTACGAGCAGTACTTC
NA	TRBJ1-6	TRBV28	NA	CASREGNSPLHF	TGTGCCAGCAGGGAGGGGAATTCACCCCTCCACTTT
few	TRBJ1-3	TRBV2	TRBD1	CASSPGTGYRGNTIYF	TGTGCCAGCAGCCCCGGGACAGGGTATCGCGGAAACACCATATATTTT
NA	TRBJ2-2	TRBV6-2/TRBV6-3	TRBD2	CASSVLAGVTGELFF	TGTGCCAGCAGTGTACTAGCGGGGGTTACCGGGGAGCTGTTTTTT
once	TRBJ2-3	TRBV18	TRBD2	CASSPVVTSGRDTDTQYF	TGTGCCAGCTCACCAGTTGTTACTAGCGGAAGAGACACAGATACGCAGTATTTT
few	TRBJ2-2	TRBV2	NA	CASSEEGREVGELFF	TGTGCCAGCAGTGAAGAGGGCAGGGAGGTAGGGGAGCTGTTTTTT
NA	TRBJ2-1	TRBV5-6	TRBD2	CASSTTSVTYNEQFF	TGTGCCAGCAGCACGACTAGCGTCACCTACAATGAGCAGTTCTTC
NA	TRBJ2-5	TRBV5-6	TRBD2	CASSSLAGGNKTQYF	TGTGCCAGCAGCTCCCTAGCGGGAGGGAACAAGACCCAGTACTTC
NA	TRBJ2-1	TRBV3-1/TRBV3-2	TRBD2	CASKSSGGANEQFF	TGTGCCTCCAAGTCCAGCGGGGGGGCCAATGAGCAGTTCTTC
NA	TRBJ2-7	TRBV7-2	NA	CASSLTGGPGEQYF	TGTGCCAGCAGCTTAACGGGGGGCCCGGGGGAGCAGTACTTC
NA	TRBJ1-2	TRBV3-1/TRBV3-2	TRBD1	CASSSGQGAYGYTF	TGTGCCAGCAGCTCCGGACAGGGGGCCTATGGCTACACCTTC
NA	TRBJ1-4	TRBV3-1/TRBV3-2	NA	CASSPTRGQNEKLFF	TGTGCCAGCAGCCCCACCCGGGGTCAGAATGAAAAACTGTTTTTT
NA	TRBJ1-1	TRBV18	NA	CASSPPSSNTEAFF	TGTGCCAGCTCACCACCTTCCTCGAACACTGAAGCTTTCTTT
NA	TRBJ2-1	TRBV7-9	NA	CASSLLQGPLYNEQFF	TGTGCCAGCAGCTTACTTCAGGGGCCCTTATACAATGAGCAGTTCTTC
NA	TRBJ2-2	TRBV27	TRBD1	CASSFLRGQNTGELFF	TGTGCCAGCAGTTTTTTGAGGGGGCAAAACACCGGGGAGCTGTTTTTT
once	TRBJ1-2	TRBV9	TRBD1	CASSPRTGSGGYTF	TGTGCCAGCAGCCCAAGGACAGGGAGCGGAGGCTACACCTTC
NA	TRBJ1-2	TRBV6-5	NA	CASSAFGANYGYTF	TGTGCCAGCAGCGCTTTTGGAGCTAACTATGGCTACACCTTC
NA	TRBJ2-5	TRBV30	NA	CAWSESAGRIGGETQYF	TGTGCCTGGAGTGAGTCTGCGGGACGAATTGGGGGAGAGACCCAGTACTTC
NA	TRBJ2-7	TRBV12-3/TRBV12-4	NA	CASSLYLGNEQYF	TGTGCCAGCAGTTTGTATCTAGGAAACGAGCAGTACTTC
NA	TRBJ2-7	TRBV19	TRBD1	CASSIDPRSGTAFEQYF	TGTGCCAGTAGTATAGATCCCCGGTCCGGGACAGCCTTCGAGCAGTACTTC
NA	TRBJ2-3	TRBV3-1/TRBV3-2	TRBD2	CASSLGLAGAQVAQYF	TGTGCCAGCAGCCTCGGGCTAGCGGGGGCCCAGGTCGCGCAGTATTTT
NA	TRBJ2-2	TRBV27	NA	CASSLSWLTNTGELFF	TGTGCCAGCAGTTTAAGTTGGCTTACCAACACCGGGGAGCTGTTTTTT
few	TRBJ2-1	TRBV9	NA	CASSANTMDNEQFF	TGTGCCAGCAGCGCAAACACTATGGACAATGAGCAGTTCTTC
NA	TRBJ1-3	TRBV18	NA	CASSLQNSGNTIYF	TGTGCCAGCTCACTCCAAAACTCTGGAAACACCATATATTTT
NA	TRBJ2-7	TRBV19	TRBD1	CASSPGTGSISYEQYF	TGTGCCAGTAGTCCCGGGACAGGGTCCATATCCTACGAGCAGTACTTC
NA	TRBJ2-7	TRBV4-1	NA	CASSQDNQGSYEQYF	TGCGCCAGCAGCCAAGATAACCAGGGATCCTACGAGCAGTACTTC
NA	TRBJ2-1	TRBV2	TRBD1	CASSEDRGTYNEQFF	TGTGCCAGCAGTGAGGACAGGGGGACCTACAATGAGCAGTTCTTC